These 8 T cell receptor beta chains share one sample of origin, sequenced in a study of beta chain features in type 1 diabetes. The study reverse transcribed the entire isolated RNA, so it sequenced expressed TCRB transcripts. Sequencing was performed with immunoSEQ multiplex PCR; in TCRdb, only in-frame clones are kept and a portion is missing. The sample consists of about 650,000 clones, approximately 13% of them appearing once. Findings of the study overall: A moderate, significant TCRB CDR3 shortening appeared in type 1 diabetes across four CD4+ subsets.

For these TCRs, the target antigens are not known. Sequencing was performed on naive CD4+ T cells from blood. These receptors originate from a man aged 30 to 45 with type 1 diabetes.

The chain is built from TRBV28 and TRBJ2-7; D uncertain. Trimming shortened V by 6 bases and J by 2 bases, and 11 bases separated the two germline ends. The CDR3 is 13 amino acids. Germline V gene lookup returns CDR1 MDHEN and CDR2 SYDVKM. CDR3 in DNA: TGTGCCAGCAGCAGGCTCAACCCCTACGAGCAGTACTTC. The encoded protein is CASSRLNPYEQYF. Full variable domain (remainder filled in from reference TRBV28 and TRBJ2-7): DVKVTQSSRYLVKRTGEKVFLECVQDMDHENMFWYRQDPGLGLRLIYFSYDVKMKEKGDIPEGYSVSREKKERFSLILESASTNQTSMYLCASSRLNPYEQYFGPGTRLTVT.

This clone was counted a few times. A junction end diverges from the germline sequence, so it may reflect a read error. The chain is built from TRBV7-7 and TRBJ2-5; 10 positions match TRBD2. The CDR3 loop spans 15 amino acids. The germline gives CDR1 SSHAT, CDR2 FNYEAQ (reference sequence). CDR3 in DNA: TGTGCTAGCAGCCCCGGGGGGACTAGCGAAGAGACCCAGTACTTC. Its translation is CASSPGGTSEETQYF.

The rearrangement joins TRBV4-2 to TRBJ2-2; the match to TRBD2 covers 13 bases. Per the germline V gene, CDR1 is LGHNA and CDR2 is YNFKEQ. Unmatched junction bases numbered 9, after V lost 1 base and J lost 7 bases. This CDR3 comprises 18 residues. The CDR3: CASSQVQLAGGPVGELFF. DNA of the CDR3: TGTGCCAGCAGCCAAGTCCAACTAGCGGGGGGGCCGGTCGGGGAGCTGTTTTTT.

This clone was observed a few times. The chain combines TRBV25-1 with TRBJ2-7; 8 bases align to TRBD1. The CDR3 runs 14 residues. The germline V gene encodes CDR1 MGHDK and CDR2 SYGVNS. After removal of 5 bases from V and 2 bases from J, the junction contained 5 bases not matched to a gene. The CDR3 reads CASSRQGATYEQYF. The CDR3 nucleotides are TGTGCCAGCAGTCGGCAGGGGGCAACCTACGAGCAGTACTTC.

This chain joins TRBV18 and TRBJ2-1; TRBD2 matches at 10 bases. The CDR3 spans 17 residues. The ends lost 3 bases at V and 2 bases at J; junction bases unmatched: 7. Looked up from germline, CDR1 is KGHSH and CDR2 is LQKENI. DNA for the CDR3: TGTGCCAGCTCACCCGTGGTAGCGGGGGGAACCTACAATGAGCAGTTCTTC. As protein: CASSPVVAGGTYNEQFF.

V is TRBV7-2 and J is TRBJ2-3; 8 bases agree with TRBD2. In germline, CDR1 is SGHTA, CDR2 FQGNSA. There are 15 residues in the CDR3. J lost 2 bases, V lost 5 bases, and 6 bases had no gene match. DNA for the CDR3: TGTGCCAGCAGCCGATTAGCGGGGTCCACAGATACGCAGTATTTT. It encodes CASSRLAGSTDTQYF. Using reference TRBV7-2 and TRBJ2-3 for the parts outside the CDR3, the full variable domain is GAGVSQSPSNKVTEKGKDVELRCDPISGHTALYWYRQSLGQGLEFLIYFQGNSAPDKSGLPSDRFSAERTGGSVSTLTIQRTQQEDSAVYLCASSRLAGSTDTQYFGPGTRLTVL.

The J gene is TRBJ2-5, the V gene TRBV10-1, with TRBD2 matching 10 bases. Germline loops: CDR1 WNHNN, CDR2 SYGVQD (reference sequence). J gave up 2 bases and V 1 base, and 1 base lay outside the gene matches. The CDR3 runs to 15 residues. The CDR3 reads CASSELAGGQETQYF. CDR3 nucleotide sequence: TGCGCCAGCAGTGAGTTAGCGGGGGGACAAGAGACCCAGTACTTC.

This clone has more than one count but fewer than ten. The same CDR3 is also encoded by other DNA sequences in this sample. The V call is TRBV2, the J call TRBJ1-2; D is perhaps TRBD1 (5 bases). Trimming left V 4 bases short and J 4 bases short, with 7 bases between. Germline V gives CDR1 SNHLY, CDR2 FYNNEI. This CDR3 has 12 amino acids. CDR3 protein: CASSGQGYGYTF. The CDR3 DNA reads as TGTGCCAGCAGTGGGCAGGGCTATGGCTACACCTTC.